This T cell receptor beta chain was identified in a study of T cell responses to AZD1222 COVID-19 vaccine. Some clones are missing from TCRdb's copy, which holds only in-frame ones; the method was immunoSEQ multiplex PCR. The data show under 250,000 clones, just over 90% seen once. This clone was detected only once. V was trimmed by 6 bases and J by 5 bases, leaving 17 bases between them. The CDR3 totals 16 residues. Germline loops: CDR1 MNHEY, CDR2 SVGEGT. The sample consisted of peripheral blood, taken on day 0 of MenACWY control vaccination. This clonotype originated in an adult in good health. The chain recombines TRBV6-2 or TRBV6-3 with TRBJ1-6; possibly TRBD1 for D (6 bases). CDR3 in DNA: TGTGCCAGCAGCAAACTGAGGACAGATAATAATTCACCCCTCCACTTT. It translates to CASSKLRTDNNSPLHF.